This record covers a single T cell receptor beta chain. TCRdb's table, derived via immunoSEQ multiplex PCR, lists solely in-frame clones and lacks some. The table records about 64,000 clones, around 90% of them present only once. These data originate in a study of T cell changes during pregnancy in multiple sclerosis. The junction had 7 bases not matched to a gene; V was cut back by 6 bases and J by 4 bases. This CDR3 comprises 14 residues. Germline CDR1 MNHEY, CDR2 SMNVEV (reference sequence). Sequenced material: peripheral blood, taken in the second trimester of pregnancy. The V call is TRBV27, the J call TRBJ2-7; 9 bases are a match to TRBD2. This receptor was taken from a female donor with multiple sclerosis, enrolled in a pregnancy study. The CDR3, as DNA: TGTGCCAGCAGCCGAGCGGGGGGACCTTACGAGCAGTACTTC. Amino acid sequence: CASSRAGGPYEQYF.